This T cell receptor (beta chain) was recovered during a study of early T cells in non-severe SARS-CoV-2 infection. Study background: From unsorted whole blood, bulk RNA was sequenced, and the chains remained unpaired.

The CDR3 has 14 residues. The germline V gene has CDR1 LNHDA and CDR2 SQIVND (reference sequence). V lost 3 bases, J lost 7 bases, and 6 bases stayed unmatched. This clonotype was seen at least ten times. Its antigen is as yet unknown. Researchers tagged individual cDNA molecules with unique molecular identifiers. Via MiXCR, TCRdb re-called the 5' RACE reads, giving one row per CDR3 protein. Of 100,000 to 130,000 distinct CDR3 sequences listed, 11% are singletons. Study-level points and caveats: Clonotype matching in VDJdb favored anti-spike CD8 responses and did not capture private and CD4 specificities.

The chain combines TRBV19 with TRBJ1-2; 9 positions agree with TRBD1. The receptor was derived from an adult who was a healthcare worker with PCR-confirmed SARS-CoV-2 infection or an uninfected control (not recorded which). Sequencing was done on a sample of whole blood. In nucleotides, the CDR3 is TGTGCCAGTAGTATTCGGGGACAGGGCAGTGGCTACACCTTC. Its translation is CASSIRGQGSGYTF.